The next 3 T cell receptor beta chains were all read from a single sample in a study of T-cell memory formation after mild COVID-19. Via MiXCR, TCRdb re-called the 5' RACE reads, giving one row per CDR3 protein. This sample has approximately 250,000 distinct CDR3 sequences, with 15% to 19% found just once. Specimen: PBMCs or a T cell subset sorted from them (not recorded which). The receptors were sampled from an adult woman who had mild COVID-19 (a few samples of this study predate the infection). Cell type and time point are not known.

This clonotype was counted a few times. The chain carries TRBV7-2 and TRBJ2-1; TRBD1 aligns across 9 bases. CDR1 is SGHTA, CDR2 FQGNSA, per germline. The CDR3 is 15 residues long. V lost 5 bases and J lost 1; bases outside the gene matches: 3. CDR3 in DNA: TGTGCCAGCAGCCAAGACAGGGGGTCCTACAATGAGCAGTTCTTC. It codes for CASSQDRGSYNEQFF.

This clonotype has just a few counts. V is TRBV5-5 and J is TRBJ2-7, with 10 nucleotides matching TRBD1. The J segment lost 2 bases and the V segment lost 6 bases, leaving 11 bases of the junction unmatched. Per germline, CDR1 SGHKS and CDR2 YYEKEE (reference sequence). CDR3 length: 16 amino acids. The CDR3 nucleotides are TGTGCCAGCACCGCAAGCCTCGACAGGGGGCCCTACGAGCAGTACTTC. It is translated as CASTASLDRGPYEQYF.

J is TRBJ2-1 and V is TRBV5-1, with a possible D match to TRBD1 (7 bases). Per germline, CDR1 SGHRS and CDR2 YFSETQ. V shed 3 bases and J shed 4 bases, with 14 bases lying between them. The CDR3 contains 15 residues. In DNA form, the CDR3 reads TGCGCCAGCAGCTGGGGGGACAGAAATTACAATGAGCAGTTCTTC. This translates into CASSWGDRNYNEQFF. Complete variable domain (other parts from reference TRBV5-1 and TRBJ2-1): KAGVTQTPRYLIKTRGQQVTLSCSPISGHRSVSWYQQTPGQGLQFLFEYFSETQRNKGNFPGRFSGRQFSNSRSEMNVSTLELGDSALYLCASSWGDRNYNEQFFGPGTRLTVL.